The 6 T cell receptor beta chains below come from one sample, sequenced in a study of blood T cell repertoires in COVID-19. Method: immunoSEQ multiplex PCR; TCRdb's copy keeps in-frame clones and lacks some. The sample carries 250,000 to 300,000 clones, 70% to 90% recorded once. The sequenced sample was peripheral blood. Every receptor here comes from a man between 18 and 35 years old with active or convalescent COVID-19.

In DNA form, the CDR3 reads TGTGCCAGCAGTTTAACGGACACTAACTATGGCTACACCTTC. Protein: CASSLTDTNYGYTF. The V and J genes are TRBV28 and TRBJ1-2; TRBD1 is a possible D gene (5 bases). Germline-derived CDR1 and CDR2 are MDHEN and SYDVKM. CDR3 length: 14 residues. Trimming took 2 bases from V and 0 from J, leaving 7 bases between them.

The chain has TRBV28 and TRBJ2-7; TRBD2 might be the D (6 bases). CDR1 is MDHEN and CDR2 is SYDVKM in the germline V gene. V lost 6 bases and J 3 bases, leaving 15 bases between the germline ends. This CDR3 is 14 amino acids long. The CDR3 sequence: CASSPGTLSYEQYF. CDR3 nucleotides: TGTGCCAGCAGCCCCGGGACTCTAAGCTACGAGCAGTACTTC.

V is TRBV5-4 and J is TRBJ2-2, with unresolved D. The CDR3 is 12 residues long. V lost 7 bases to trimming and J lost 1 base, with 5 bases between them. The germline CDR1 and CDR2 sequences are SGHNT and YYREEE (reference sequence). CDR3 DNA: TGTGCCAGCGGAGTGAACACCGGGGAGCTGTTTTTT. Its translation: CASGVNTGELFF.

The V call is TRBV27, the J call TRBJ2-7; 9 nucleotides match TRBD2. The CDR3 has 16 amino acids. Trimming removed 5 bases from V and 3 bases from J; junction bases left unmatched: 11. Germline V gene data show CDR1 as MNHEY and CDR2 as SMNVEV (reference sequence). This chain's CDR3 is CASSMGTSSGGYEQYF. The CDR3 nucleotides read TGTGCCAGCAGTATGGGGACTAGCAGTGGAGGCTACGAGCAGTACTTC.

This clone occurred once. This rearrangement joins TRBV3-1 (or the pseudogene TRBV3-2) to TRBJ1-2; 7 bases line up with TRBD1. The germline V gene encodes CDR1 LGHDT and CDR2 YNNKEL (reference sequence). CDR3 length equals 13 residues. The trim removed 4 bases at V and 8 bases at J, leaving 7 bases unmatched. The CDR3 sequence is CASSPGTVGGYTF. CDR3 nucleotides: TGTGCCAGCAGCCCCGGGACAGTCGGCGGCTACACCTTC.

The chain employs TRBV30 and TRBJ1-2; D is uncertain. V shed 7 bases and J shed 2 bases, with 8 bases lying between them. The CDR3 has 11 residues. Germline V gene data show CDR1 as GTSNPN and CDR2 as SVGIG (reference sequence). The CDR3 DNA sequence: TGTGCCTACCACATGAACTATGGCTACACCTTC. Its protein product is CAYHMNYGYTF. Looking up the rest from reference TRBV30 and TRBJ1-2 gives the full variable domain: SQTIHQWPATLVQPVGSPLSLECTVEGTSNPNLYWYRQAAGRGLQLLFYSVGIGQISSEVPQNLSASRPQDRQFILSSKKLLLSDSGFYLCAYHMNYGYTFGSGTRLTVV.